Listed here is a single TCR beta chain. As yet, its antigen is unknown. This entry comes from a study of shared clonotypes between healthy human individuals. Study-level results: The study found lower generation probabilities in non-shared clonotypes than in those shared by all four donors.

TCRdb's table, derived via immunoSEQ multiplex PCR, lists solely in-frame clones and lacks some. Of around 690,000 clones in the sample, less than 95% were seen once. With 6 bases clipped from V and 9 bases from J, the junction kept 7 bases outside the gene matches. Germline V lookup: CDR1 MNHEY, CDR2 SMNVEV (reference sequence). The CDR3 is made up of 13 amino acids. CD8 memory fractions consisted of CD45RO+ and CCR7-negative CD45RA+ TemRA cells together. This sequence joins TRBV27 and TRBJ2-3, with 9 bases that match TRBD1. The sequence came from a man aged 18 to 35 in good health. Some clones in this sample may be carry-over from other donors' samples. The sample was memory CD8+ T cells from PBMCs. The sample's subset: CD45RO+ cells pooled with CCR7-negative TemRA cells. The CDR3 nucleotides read TGTGCCAGCAGCGACAGGGGGATAAGAACGCAGTATTTT. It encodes CASSDRGIRTQYF.